Many counts were recorded for the clone carrying this T cell receptor (beta chain). Unique molecular identifiers were incorporated when the TCRbeta library was constructed. MiXCR was run by TCRdb on the PCR reads, yielding one entry per CDR3 protein. The table includes around 92,000 distinct CDR3 sequences, 9.5% to 15% detected once. The data derive from a study of T-cell reconstitution after alpha-beta-depleted transplantation in children. The CDR3 is 21 residues long. Germline V lookup: CDR1 SGHAT, CDR2 FQDESV (reference sequence). V was clipped by 1 base and J by 0 bases, with 24 bases between them.

The V gene is TRBV11-1, the J gene TRBJ1-4; D ambiguous. Sequences were derived from PBMCs from the stem cell graft donor, sampled from the stem cell graft. This TCR was sampled from a human donor who donated a stem cell graft to a child with inherited bone marrow failure. CDR3 DNA sequence: TGTGCCAGCAGCTTAGTTCGTTCGGGCCTAGGAAGCCTTGCAACTAATGAAAAACTGTTTTTT. Translating it yields CASSLVRSGLGSLATNEKLFF.